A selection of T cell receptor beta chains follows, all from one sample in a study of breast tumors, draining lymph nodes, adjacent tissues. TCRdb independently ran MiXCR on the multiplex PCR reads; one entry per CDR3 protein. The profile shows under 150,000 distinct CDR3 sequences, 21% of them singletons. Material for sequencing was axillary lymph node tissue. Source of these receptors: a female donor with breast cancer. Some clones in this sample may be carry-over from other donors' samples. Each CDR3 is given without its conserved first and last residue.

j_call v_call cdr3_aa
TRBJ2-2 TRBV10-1 ASGGGTESLAGELF
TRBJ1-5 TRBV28 ASRDRVQPQH
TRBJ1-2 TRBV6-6 ASSVPGQGSYGYT
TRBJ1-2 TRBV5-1 ASSLMEGGGYT
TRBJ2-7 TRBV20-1 SARDRGSSYEQY
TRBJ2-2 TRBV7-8 ASSLRQGGTGELF
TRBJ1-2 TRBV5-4 ASSLPGQGYT
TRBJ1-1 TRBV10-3 AISVLASTEAF
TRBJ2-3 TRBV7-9 ASSIGTGVSTDTQY
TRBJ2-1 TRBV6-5 ASSSLAFRNHNEQF
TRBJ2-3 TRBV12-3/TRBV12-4 ASSNRLAGGEDTQY
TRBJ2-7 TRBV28 ASSPYRQGQSSYEQY
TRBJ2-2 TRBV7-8 ASSLGLAGGRTGELF
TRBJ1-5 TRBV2 ASSEASTGSQPQH
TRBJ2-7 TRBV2 ASSVGTEEQY
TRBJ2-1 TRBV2 ASGVSYNEQF
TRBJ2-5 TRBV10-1 ASSEGALATQY
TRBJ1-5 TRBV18 ASSQTARDQPQH
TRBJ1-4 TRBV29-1 SVRGGEKLF
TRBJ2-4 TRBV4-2 ASSQDSPGSGYILAKNIQY
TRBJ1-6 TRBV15 ATSREPEHNPPLH
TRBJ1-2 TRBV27 ASSPTGIYGYT
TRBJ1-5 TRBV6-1 ASSKYLGTENQPQH
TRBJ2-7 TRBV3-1 ASSQDGGLAGYEQY
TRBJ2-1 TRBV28 ASSWTSGPSEQF
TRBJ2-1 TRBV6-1 ASSEARSRGRSGTVYNEQF
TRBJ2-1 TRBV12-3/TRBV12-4 ASSRRLGGEQF
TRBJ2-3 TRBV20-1 SASRRDGTDTQY
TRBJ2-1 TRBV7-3 ASSLRTGGGLAYNEQF
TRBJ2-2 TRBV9 ASSVAGDPSGELF
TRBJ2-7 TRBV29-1 SARLAGQDEQY
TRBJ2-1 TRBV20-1 SAGPRERGPYNEQF
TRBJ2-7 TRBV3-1 ASSPLGGSEQC
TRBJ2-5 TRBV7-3 ASSPGLAGGETQY
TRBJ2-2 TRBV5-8 ASSSGTSGVRGGELF
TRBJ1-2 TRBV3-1 ASSQREHGYT
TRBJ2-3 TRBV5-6 ASSLSGEGTDTQY
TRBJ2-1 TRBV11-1 ASSRTGSSGYNEQF
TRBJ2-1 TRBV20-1 SASLAGAYNEQF
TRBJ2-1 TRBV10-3 AISESDQSYEQF
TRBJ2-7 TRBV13 ASSLGTSGRLLL
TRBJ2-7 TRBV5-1 ASSSADRFDSYEQY